This TCR beta chain was profiled in a study of T cell responses to AZD1222 COVID-19 vaccine. TCRdb's copy holds only in-frame clones and misses some; the assay was immunoSEQ multiplex PCR. This table has roughly 100,000 clones, approximately 88% appearing once. This TCR was sampled from an adult in good health. The sequenced sample was peripheral blood, obtained on day 0 of AZD1222 vaccination.

The CDR3 DNA sequence: TGTGCCAGCAGCTTCGGGGGAGGAAACACCATATATTTT. Translating it yields CASSFGGGNTIYF. The chain links TRBV5-4 to TRBJ1-3; a possible D gene is TRBD1 (5 bases). This CDR3 has 13 amino acids. Germline V gene sequence: CDR1 SGHNT, CDR2 YYREEE (reference sequence). Trimming took off 2 bases at V and 4 bases at J, with 7 bases between the two ends.